This T cell receptor (beta chain) originates from a study of metastatic and nonmetastatic thyroid tumors. Study as a whole: Across blood and tumor or nodule tissue, repertoires from malignant and benign thyroid patients were compared with one another.

Nobody among the patients had been given any treatment before thyroid surgery. As handled by the study authors: The study took CDR3 differences across clinicopathological groups and made a distant-metastasis classifier for papillary thyroid cancer from them. MiXCR reprocessed the PCR reads for TCRdb. V and J calls and clone size were set by TCRdb, not the authors. The table lists around 8,100 clones, roughly 23% of them singletons. Comments on this clone: The antigen is undetermined.

Overall study findings and caveats: For both blood and tumor, malignant thyroid tumors reportedly showed significantly higher TCR beta diversity than benign nodules did.

This receptor was obtained from a female donor with papillary thyroid cancer or a benign thyroid nodule (not recorded which). Some clones in this sample may be carry-over from other donors' samples. Source material: tumor tissue.

For the CDR3, the DNA is TGTGCCAGTGGATGGACAGGACCTAACACTGAAGCTTTCTTT. Translated: CASGWTGPNTEAFF. V is TRBV19 and J is TRBJ1-1; 7 bases are a match to TRBD1. Germline CDR1 LNHDA, CDR2 SQIVND (reference sequence). With V trimmed by 8 bases and J by 2 bases, 8 bases remained unmatched. The CDR3 is 14 residues long. Filled out from reference TRBV19 and TRBJ1-1, the complete variable domain reads DGGITQSPKYLFRKEGQNVTLSCEQNLNHDAMYWYRQDPGQGLRLIYYSQIVNDFQKGDIAEGYSVSREKKESFPLTVTSAQKNPTAFYLCASGWTGPNTEAFFGQGTRLTVV.